This TCR beta chain derives from a study of T cells after yellow fever vaccination. Across the whole study: When fractions had low cell numbers, they were prepared with SMART-Seq v4 Ultra Low Input.

A single record per CDR3 protein comes from TCRdb applying MiXCR to the 5' RACE reads. The data contain 280,000 or so distinct CDR3 sequences, 7.5% to 9% of them singletons. With 3 bases clipped from V and 2 bases from J, the junction kept 9 bases outside the gene matches. The germline V gene encodes CDR1 LNHNV and CDR2 YYDKDF (reference sequence). The CDR3 is 16 residues long. The receptor's source is a man between 18 and 29 years old who received the YFV17D yellow fever vaccine. This chain connects TRBV15 to TRBJ2-5; 7 positions agree with TRBD1. The input for sequencing was CD4+ T cells sorted from PBMCs, taken 5 days after the yellow fever booster vaccination. This CDR3 reads CATSSGAGGLQETQYF. The CDR3 DNA reads as TGTGCCACCAGCAGCGGGGCAGGGGGTCTACAAGAGACCCAGTACTTC.